Included here is one TCR beta chain sequence, with context. Its target is not known. Germline V gene sequence: CDR1 LGHNA, CDR2 YSLEER. V dropped 0 bases and J dropped 2; count of bases not matched to a gene: 9. The CDR3 length is 17 residues. The sample comes from a study of identifying expanded T cells in peripheral blood. During the collection period, no donor immune events like infections were recorded. TCRdb's table, derived via immunoSEQ multiplex PCR, lists solely in-frame clones and lacks some. Of around 60,000 clones detected, about 80% appear once; the ten largest clones hold approximately 19%. General observations from the study: Technical replicates showed approximately 1.2 changed clones; about 2 weeks around 15; four weeks 19. Variance in clone template counts between approximately two-week samples significantly increased with total template count across all healthy donors.

The clonotype originates from a person aged 18 to 70 in good health. The specimen sequenced was blood. This chain connects TRBV4-3 to TRBJ2-5, with 7 bases fitting TRBD2. The CDR3 coding sequence is TGCGCCAGCAGCCAAGATCCAGCGGGAATGATACAAGAGACCCAGTACTTC. Translated: CASSQDPAGMIQETQYF.